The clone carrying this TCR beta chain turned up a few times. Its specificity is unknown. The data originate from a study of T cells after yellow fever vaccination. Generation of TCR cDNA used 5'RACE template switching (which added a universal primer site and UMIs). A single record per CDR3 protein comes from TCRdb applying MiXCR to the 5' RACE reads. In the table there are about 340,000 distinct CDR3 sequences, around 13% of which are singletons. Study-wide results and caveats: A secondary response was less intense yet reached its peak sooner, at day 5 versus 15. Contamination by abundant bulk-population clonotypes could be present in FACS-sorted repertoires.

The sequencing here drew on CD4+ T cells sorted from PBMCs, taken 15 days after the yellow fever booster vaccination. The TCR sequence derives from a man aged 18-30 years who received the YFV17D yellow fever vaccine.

CDR3 region: CASSRLWQGTDGYTF. The CDR3, as DNA: TGCGCCAGCAGCCGGCTTTGGCAGGGTACGGATGGCTACACCTTC. The chain carries TRBV5-1 and TRBJ1-2, with a tentative D call TRBD1 (5 bases). The CDR3 is 15 amino acids. The germline V gene encodes CDR1 SGHRS and CDR2 YFSETQ. V dropped 4 bases and J dropped 6 bases, with 19 bases sitting between them.